This TCR beta chain was identified during a study of T cell repertoires in cytomegalovirus infection. Across the study: Through public TCR beta signatures, both CMV infection and matching HLA type were indicated.

From the reads, TCRdb called clonotypes with MiXCR, one entry per CDR3 protein. The sample lists about 920,000 distinct CDR3 sequences, less than 35% seen once, with roughly an eighth in the top ten. This clonotype was observed a handful of times. Its antigen is undetermined. The source material was cultured CD8+ T cells from PBMCs, sampled from culture after CMV antigen stimulation. This clonotype originated in a human donor in good health (CMV status not recorded). Some clones in this sample may be carry-over from other donors' samples.

The CDR3 nucleotides are TGTGCCAGCAGTCCTGGGACGGCAGATAATTCACCCCTCCACTTT. This codes for CASSPGTADNSPLHF. V gene TRBV27 combines with J gene TRBJ1-6; a weak D match, TRBD1 (5 bases). In germline, CDR1 is MNHEY, CDR2 SMNVEV (reference sequence). There are 15 residues in the CDR3. The ends were cut back, 5 bases at V and 5 bases at J, with 13 bases in the middle.